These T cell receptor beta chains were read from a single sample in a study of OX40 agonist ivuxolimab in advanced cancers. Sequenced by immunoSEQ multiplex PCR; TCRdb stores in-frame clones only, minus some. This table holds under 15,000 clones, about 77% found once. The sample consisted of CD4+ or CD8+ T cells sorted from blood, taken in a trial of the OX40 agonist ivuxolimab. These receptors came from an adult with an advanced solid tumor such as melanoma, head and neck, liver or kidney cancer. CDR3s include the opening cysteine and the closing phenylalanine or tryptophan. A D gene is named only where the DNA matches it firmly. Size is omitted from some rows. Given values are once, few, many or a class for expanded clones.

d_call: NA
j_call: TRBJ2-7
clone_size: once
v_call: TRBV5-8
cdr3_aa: CASSQDSLYEQYF
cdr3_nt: TGTGCCAGCAGCCAGGACAGTCTCTACGAGCAGTACTTC

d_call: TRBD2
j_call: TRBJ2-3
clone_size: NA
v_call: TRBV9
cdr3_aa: CASSASGGTDTQYF
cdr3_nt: TGTGCCAGCAGCGCTAGCGGGGGCACAGATACGCAGTATTTT

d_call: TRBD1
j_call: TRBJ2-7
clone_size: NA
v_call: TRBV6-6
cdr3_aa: CASSYSMGQAYEQYF
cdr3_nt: TGTGCCAGCAGTTACTCGATGGGACAGGCCTACGAGCAGTACTTC

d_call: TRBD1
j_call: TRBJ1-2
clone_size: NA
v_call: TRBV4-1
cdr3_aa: CASSQVHGTELYGYTF
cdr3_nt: TGCGCCAGCAGCCAAGTTCATGGGACAGAGCTGTATGGCTACACCTTC

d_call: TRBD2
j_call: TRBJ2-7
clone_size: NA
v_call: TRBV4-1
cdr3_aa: CASSPGLSYEQYF
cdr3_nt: TGCGCCAGCAGCCCGGGACTATCCTACGAGCAGTACTTC

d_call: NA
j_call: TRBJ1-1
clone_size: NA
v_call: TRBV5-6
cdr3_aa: CASRETGELMNTEAFF
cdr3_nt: TGTGCCAGCAGGGAAACAGGAGAACTCATGAACACTGAAGCTTTCTTT

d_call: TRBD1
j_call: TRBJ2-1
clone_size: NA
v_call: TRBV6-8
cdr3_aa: CASSYPGTGFSYNEQFF
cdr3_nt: TGTGCCAGCAGTTACCCCGGGACAGGTTTTTCCTACAATGAGCAGTTCTTC

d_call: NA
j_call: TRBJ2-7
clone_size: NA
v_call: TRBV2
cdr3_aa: CASRDYEQYF
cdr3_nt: TGTGCCAGCAGAGACTACGAGCAGTACTTC

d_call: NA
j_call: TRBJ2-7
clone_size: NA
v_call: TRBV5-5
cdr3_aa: CASSLLTSSYEQYF
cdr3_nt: TGTGCCAGCAGCTTGCTGACTAGCTCCTACGAGCAGTACTTC

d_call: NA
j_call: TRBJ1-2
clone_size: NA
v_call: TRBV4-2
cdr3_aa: CASSQVPGNYGYTF
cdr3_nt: TGTGCCAGCAGCCAAGTTCCGGGAAACTATGGCTACACCTTC

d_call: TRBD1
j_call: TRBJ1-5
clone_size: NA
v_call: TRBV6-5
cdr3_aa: CASSATGGGQPQHF
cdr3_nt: TGTGCCAGCAGTGCGACAGGGGGGGGTCAGCCCCAGCATTTT

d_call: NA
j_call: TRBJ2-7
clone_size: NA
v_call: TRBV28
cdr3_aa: CASSSVKRTYEQYF
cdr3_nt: TGTGCCAGCAGTTCAGTTAAGAGGACCTACGAGCAGTACTTC

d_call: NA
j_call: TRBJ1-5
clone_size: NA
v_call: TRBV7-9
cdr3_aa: CASSLVDSNQPQHF
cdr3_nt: TGTGCCAGCAGCTTAGTGGATAGCAATCAGCCCCAGCATTTT

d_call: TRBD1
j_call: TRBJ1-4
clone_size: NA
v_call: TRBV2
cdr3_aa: CASRPWGQGDEKLFF
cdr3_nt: TGTGCCAGCAGGCCTTGGGGACAGGGGGATGAAAAACTGTTTTTT

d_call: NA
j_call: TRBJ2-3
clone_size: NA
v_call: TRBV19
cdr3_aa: CASSIPRTDTQYF
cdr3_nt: TGTGCCAGTAGTATACCCCGCACAGATACGCAGTATTTT

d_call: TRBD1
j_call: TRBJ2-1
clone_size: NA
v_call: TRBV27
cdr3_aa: CASSFGTGYNEQFF
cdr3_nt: TGTGCCAGCAGTTTCGGGACAGGATACAATGAGCAGTTCTTC

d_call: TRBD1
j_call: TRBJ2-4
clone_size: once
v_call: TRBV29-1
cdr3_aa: CSVAHRRDRVVGQYF
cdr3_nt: TGCAGCGTTGCTCATCGGCGGGACAGGGTAGTAGGTCAGTACTTC

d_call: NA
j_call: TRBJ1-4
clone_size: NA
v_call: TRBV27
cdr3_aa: CASSAHRVTNEKLFF
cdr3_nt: TGTGCCAGCAGTGCTCACAGGGTTACTAATGAAAAACTGTTTTTT

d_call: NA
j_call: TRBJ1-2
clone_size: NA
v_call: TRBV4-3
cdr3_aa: CASSPIGGDGYTF
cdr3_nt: TGCGCCAGCAGCCCCATTGGGGGCGATGGCTACACCTTC

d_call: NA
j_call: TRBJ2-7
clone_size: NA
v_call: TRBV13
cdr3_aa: CASSLDGAGEQYF
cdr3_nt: TGTGCCAGCAGCTTAGACGGGGCTGGCGAGCAGTACTTC

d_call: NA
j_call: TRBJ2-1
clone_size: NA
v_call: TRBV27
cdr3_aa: CASRYGSQGNYNEQFF
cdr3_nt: TGTGCCAGCAGGTACGGGTCGCAGGGCAACTACAATGAGCAGTTCTTC

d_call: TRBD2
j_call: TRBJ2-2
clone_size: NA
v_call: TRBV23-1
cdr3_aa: CASSPLETSGSSGELFF
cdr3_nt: TGCGCCAGCAGTCCCCTCGAGACTAGCGGGAGTAGCGGGGAGCTGTTTTTT

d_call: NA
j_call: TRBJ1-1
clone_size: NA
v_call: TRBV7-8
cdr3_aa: CASSSRDTAEAFF
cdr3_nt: TGTGCCAGCAGCTCCCGGGACACCGCTGAAGCTTTCTTT

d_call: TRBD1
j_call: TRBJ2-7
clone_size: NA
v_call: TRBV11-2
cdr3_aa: CASSFPQGEVYEQYF
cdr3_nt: TGTGCCAGCAGCTTTCCACAGGGGGAGGTTTACGAGCAGTACTTC

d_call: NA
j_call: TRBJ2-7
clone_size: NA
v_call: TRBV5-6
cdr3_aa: CASSLVGSSYEQYF
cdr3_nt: TGTGCCAGCAGCTTGGTAGGAAGCTCCTACGAGCAGTACTTC

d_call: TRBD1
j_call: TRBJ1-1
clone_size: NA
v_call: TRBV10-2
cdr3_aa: CASSESNPDRWLNTEAFF
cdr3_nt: TGCGCCAGCAGTGAGTCGAATCCGGACAGGTGGCTCAACACTGAAGCTTTCTTT

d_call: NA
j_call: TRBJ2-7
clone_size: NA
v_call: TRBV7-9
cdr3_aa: CASRKQGSGSYEQYF
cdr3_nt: TGTGCCAGCAGAAAACAGGGCTCCGGGTCCTACGAGCAGTACTTC

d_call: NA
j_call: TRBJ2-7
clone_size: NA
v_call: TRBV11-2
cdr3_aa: CASSSWTASYEQYF
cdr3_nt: TGTGCCAGCAGCTCCTGGACAGCCTCCTACGAGCAGTACTTC

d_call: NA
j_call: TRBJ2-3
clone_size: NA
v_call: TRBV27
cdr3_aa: CASSLLGATDTQYF
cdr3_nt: TGTGCCAGCAGTTTGCTGGGGGCGACAGATACGCAGTATTTT

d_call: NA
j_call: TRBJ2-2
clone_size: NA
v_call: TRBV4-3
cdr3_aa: CASSQDRGLGGTGELFF
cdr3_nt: TGCGCCAGCAGCCAAGATAGAGGCCTGGGGGGCACCGGGGAGCTGTTTTTT

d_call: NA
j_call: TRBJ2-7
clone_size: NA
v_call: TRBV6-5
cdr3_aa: CASSYLEGGPFYEQYF
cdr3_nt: TGTGCCAGCAGTTATCTAGAAGGTGGGCCCTTCTACGAGCAGTACTTC

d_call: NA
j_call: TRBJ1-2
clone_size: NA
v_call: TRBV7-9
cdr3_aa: CASSGKDRRRGYGYTF
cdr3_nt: TGTGCCAGCAGCGGGAAAGACAGGCGGAGGGGCTATGGCTACACCTTC

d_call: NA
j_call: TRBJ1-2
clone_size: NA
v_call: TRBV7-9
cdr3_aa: CASSPRHPGGGYGYTF
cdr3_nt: TGTGCCAGCAGTCCTAGACATCCCGGCGGGGGATATGGCTACACCTTC

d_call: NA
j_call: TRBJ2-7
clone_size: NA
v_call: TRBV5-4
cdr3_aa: CASSLESVVRSEQYF
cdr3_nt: TGTGCCAGCAGCTTGGAAAGTGTGGTCAGGTCCGAGCAGTACTTC

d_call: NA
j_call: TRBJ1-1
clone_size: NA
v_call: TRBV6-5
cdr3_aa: CASSLQGNTEAFF
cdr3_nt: TGTGCCAGCAGTTTACAGGGGAACACTGAAGCTTTCTTT

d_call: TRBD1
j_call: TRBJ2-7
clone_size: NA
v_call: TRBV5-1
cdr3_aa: CASSLGQGHSYEQYF
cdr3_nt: TGCGCCAGCAGCTTGGGACAGGGCCACTCCTACGAGCAGTACTTC

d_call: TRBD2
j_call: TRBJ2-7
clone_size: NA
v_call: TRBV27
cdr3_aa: CASSPTTRGGHEQYF
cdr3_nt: TGTGCCAGCAGTCCGACGACTCGGGGGGGCCACGAGCAGTACTTC

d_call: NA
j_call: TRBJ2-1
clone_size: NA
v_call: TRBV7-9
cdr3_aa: CASSPVRQYNEQFF
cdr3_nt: TGTGCCAGCAGCCCAGTTCGACAGTACAATGAGCAGTTCTTC

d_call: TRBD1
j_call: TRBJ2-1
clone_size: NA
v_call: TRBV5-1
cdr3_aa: CASSKGQGVVNEFF
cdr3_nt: TGCGCCAGCAGCAAGGGACAGGGGGTAGTAAATGAGTTCTTC

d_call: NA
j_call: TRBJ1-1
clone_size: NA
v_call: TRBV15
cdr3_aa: CATSRERGLNTEAFF
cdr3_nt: TGTGCCACCAGCAGAGAACGCGGGTTGAACACTGAAGCTTTCTTT

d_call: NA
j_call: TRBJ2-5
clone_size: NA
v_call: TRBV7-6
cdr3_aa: CASSLGREASETQYF
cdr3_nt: TGTGCCAGCAGCTTAGGCAGGGAGGCATCAGAGACCCAGTACTTC

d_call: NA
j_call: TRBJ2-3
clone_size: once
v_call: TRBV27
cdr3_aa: CASSLLQGDTQYF
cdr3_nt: TGTGCCAGCAGTTTACTCCAGGGAGATACGCAGTATTTT

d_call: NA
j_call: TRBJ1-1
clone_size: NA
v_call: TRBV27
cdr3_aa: CASSLFGRMASMNTEAFF
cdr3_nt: TGTGCCAGCAGTTTATTCGGACGGATGGCCTCTATGAACACTGAAGCTTTCTTT

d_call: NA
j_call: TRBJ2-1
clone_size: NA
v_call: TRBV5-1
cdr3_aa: CASSFLGGQFF
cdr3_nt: TGCGCCAGCAGCTTCCTGGGAGGGCAGTTCTTC

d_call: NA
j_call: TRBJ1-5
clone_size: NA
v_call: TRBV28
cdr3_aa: CASSLAGDNQPQHF
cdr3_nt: TGTGCCAGCAGTTTAGCGGGGGACAATCAGCCCCAGCATTTT

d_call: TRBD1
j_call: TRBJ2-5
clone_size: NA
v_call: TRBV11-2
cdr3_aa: CASSFDREETQYF
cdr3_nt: TGTGCCAGCAGCTTCGACAGGGAAGAGACCCAGTACTTC

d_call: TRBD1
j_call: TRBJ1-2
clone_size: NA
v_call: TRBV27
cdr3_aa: CASSWTGGKDGYTF
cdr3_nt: TGTGCCAGCAGTTGGACAGGGGGCAAAGATGGCTACACCTTC

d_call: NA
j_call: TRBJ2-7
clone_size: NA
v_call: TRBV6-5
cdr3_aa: CASSYSDGYYEQYF
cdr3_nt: TGTGCCAGCAGTTATTCCGACGGCTACTACGAGCAGTACTTC

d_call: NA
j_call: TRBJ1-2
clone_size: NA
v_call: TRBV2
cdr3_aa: CASPRGDDYGYTF
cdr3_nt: TGTGCCAGCCCAAGGGGGGACGACTATGGCTACACCTTC

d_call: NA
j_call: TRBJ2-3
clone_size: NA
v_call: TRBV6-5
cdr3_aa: CASSTTGEATDTQYF
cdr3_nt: TGTGCCAGCAGTACCACAGGGGAGGCCACAGATACGCAGTATTTT

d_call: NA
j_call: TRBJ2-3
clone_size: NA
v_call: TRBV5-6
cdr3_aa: CASSLGDTQYF
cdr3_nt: TGTGCCAGCAGCTTGGGTGACACGCAGTATTTT

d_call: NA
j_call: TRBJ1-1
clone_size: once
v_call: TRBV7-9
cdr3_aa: CASSLTSQNTEAFF
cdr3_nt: TGTGCCAGCAGCTTGACATCCCAGAACACTGAAGCTTTCTTT

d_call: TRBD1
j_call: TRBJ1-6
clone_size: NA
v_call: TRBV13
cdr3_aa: CASSFNAGTAFSSNSPLHF
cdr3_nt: TGTGCCAGCAGCTTCAACGCCGGGACAGCCTTTTCTTCTAATTCACCCCTCCACTTT